The entry below describes one T cell receptor beta chain. This sample was taken from a study of blood T cell repertoires in COVID-19. On the study more broadly: Sample material is recorded as cDNA or gDNA derived from T cells, B-cell-depleted T cells, or PBMCs.

Germline V lookup: CDR1 SGHVS, CDR2 FQNEAQ. The V gene lost 2 bases and the J gene lost 3 bases, with 10 bases spanning the gap. The CDR3 sequence is 14 residues long. As originally analysed: Amplification with reference gene primers provided the estimates of nucleated cell counts. Sequencing was performed with immunoSEQ multiplex PCR; in TCRdb, only in-frame clones are kept and a portion is missing. V, J and clone size derive from that table, while D and trimming were established from the DNA sequence. The sample includes about 54,000 clones, roughly 90% seen only once; the top ten take around 8%. The clonotype was recovered from a man aged 60-69 years with active COVID-19. This chain links TRBV7-8 with TRBJ1-2, with TRBD1 as a possible D gene (5 bases). Sequencing was done on a sample of peripheral blood. The CDR3 bases are TGTGCCAGCAGCTTATGGGGGGTCGACTATGGCTACACCTTC. It codes for CASSLWGVDYGYTF.